The 27 T cell receptor beta chains reported below all come from one sample, sequenced in a study of regulatory and conventional T cells in RAG deficiency. Assay used: immunoSEQ multiplex PCR; TCRdb lists only in-frame clones, some missing. The data show tens of thousands of clones, around 96% seen once. Genomic DNA came from blood conventional CD4+ T cells gated CD25-low CD127-high. These records were also assigned to another study, of regulatory T cells. From that second work: The PCR used 52 TRBV and 13 TRBJ primers.

The specimen sequenced was CD25- CD4+ T cells sorted from blood. These receptors originate from a human donor in good health.

This clone was found once. This chain links TRBV6-5 with TRBJ1-1; tentatively, D is TRBD1 (5 bases). The germline V gene encodes CDR1 MNHEY and CDR2 SVGAGI. V gave up 6 bases and J gave up 1 base, with 12 bases separating them. The CDR3 contains 14 residues. For the CDR3, the DNA is TGTGCCAGCAGCCGTAGACAGCAGAACACTGAAGCTTTCTTT. Amino acids: CASSRRQQNTEAFF.

The rearrangement uses TRBV27 and TRBJ1-1; D ambiguous. This CDR3 contains 13 residues. V lost 2 bases and J 1 base, leaving 5 bases between the germline ends. The germline V gene has CDR1 MNHEY and CDR2 SMNVEV (reference sequence). CDR3 nucleotide sequence: TGTGCCAGCAGTTTACCAGGGAACACTGAAGCTTTCTTT. Translation: CASSLPGNTEAFF.

The rearrangement joins TRBV5-5 to TRBJ1-1; D remains ambiguous. Per the germline V gene, CDR1 is SGHKS and CDR2 is YYEKEE (reference sequence). The CDR3 runs to 16 residues. Trimming took off 3 bases at V and 2 bases at J, with 17 bases between the two ends. The CDR3 is CASSSRREDGNTEAFF. The CDR3 DNA is TGTGCCAGCAGCTCCCGGAGGGAAGACGGTAACACTGAAGCTTTCTTT.

The J gene is TRBJ2-1, the V gene TRBV9; weak D call: TRBD2 (5 bases). Deletions cut 0 bases from V and 7 bases from J, with 11 bases between. CDR3 length equals 14 residues. Germline loops: CDR1 SGDLS, CDR2 YYNGEE. CDR3 region: CASSVAWTHNEQFF. CDR3 bases: TGTGCCAGCAGCGTAGCCTGGACTCATAATGAGCAGTTCTTC.

This rearrangement joins TRBV5-4 to TRBJ2-5; TRBD2 aligns across 7 bases. V dropped 2 bases and J dropped 3; count of bases not matched to a gene: 10. The CDR3 consists of 16 residues. Germline V gives CDR1 SGHNT, CDR2 YYREEE (reference sequence). CDR3 DNA: TGTGCCAGCAGCTTCGGGGGGACCAACTCGAAAGAGACCCAGTACTTC. This sequence encodes CASSFGGTNSKETQYF.

V usage is TRBV19 and J usage is TRBJ2-3, with D maybe TRBD1 (5 bases). Trimming left V 8 bases short and J 2 bases short, with 8 bases between. CDR3 length equals 12 residues. Looked up from germline, CDR1 is LNHDA and CDR2 is SQIVND (reference sequence). The CDR3 protein is CASGAFTDTQYF. Here the CDR3 DNA reads TGTGCCAGTGGGGCCTTCACAGATACGCAGTATTTT.

The chain is built from TRBV10-3 and TRBJ2-1, with D possibly TRBD2 on 5 matching bases. Germline-derived CDR1 and CDR2 are ENHRY and SYGVKD. V lost 5 bases and J lost 7, with 21 bases in between. There are 16 residues in the CDR3. Written as DNA, the CDR3 is TGTGCCATCAGTCGGACCCTCGTGCAGAGGGAGAATGAGCAGTTCTTC. Amino acid sequence: CAISRTLVQRENEQFF.

V is TRBV6-1 and J is TRBJ2-7; 7 positions agree with TRBD1. The germline CDR1 and CDR2 sequences are MNHNS and SASEGT. V gave up 11 bases and J gave up 5 bases; unmatched junction bases: 12. The CDR3 runs 13 residues. The CDR3 DNA sequence: TGTGCCGCCGAGGGGGCAAGGTGGAACGAGCAGTACTTC. Amino acid sequence: CAAEGARWNEQYF.

The rearrangement joins TRBV5-1 to TRBJ1-5; D is undetermined. Looked up from germline, CDR1 is SGHRS and CDR2 is YFSETQ. Trimming cost V 0 bases and J 5 bases, with 15 bases left between them. The CDR3 runs 16 residues. DNA for the CDR3: TGCGCCAGCAGCTTGGAACCGAATTCGAGTGATCAGCCCCAGCATTTT. It yields the protein CASSLEPNSSDQPQHF.

This chain uses TRBV7-4 with TRBJ2-3; 7 nucleotides match TRBD2. The CDR3 runs 17 residues. V was pared by 0 bases and J by 4 bases, with 10 bases of the junction left unmatched. Germline V gene sequence: CDR1 SGHVT, CDR2 SQSDAQ. The CDR3 DNA sequence: TGTGCCAGCAGCTTAGCGCCGGGGAGGGAGCCCCCAGATACGCAGTATTTT. Its protein is CASSLAPGREPPDTQYF.

This chain links TRBV7-9 with TRBJ2-3, with 11 bases identical to TRBD2. This CDR3 comprises 15 residues. Trimming removed 0 bases from V and 4 bases from J; junction bases left unmatched: 0. The V gene's germline CDR1 is SEHNR and CDR2 FQNEAQ (reference sequence). CDR3 sequence reads: CASSLASGGADTQYF. CDR3 DNA: TGTGCCAGCAGCTTAGCTAGCGGGGGGGCAGATACGCAGTATTTT.

V is TRBV4-3 and J is TRBJ2-1; a possible D gene is TRBD1 (5 bases). This CDR3 comprises 13 residues. Trimming shortened V by 4 bases and J by 6 bases, and 10 bases separated the two germline ends. Germline CDR1 LGHNA, CDR2 YSLEER. This chain's CDR3 is CASSLGLSNEQFF. The CDR3 DNA reads as TGCGCCAGCAGCCTGGGGCTCTCCAATGAGCAGTTCTTC.

The V and J genes are TRBV5-5 and TRBJ1-2, with TRBD1 matching over 7 bases. Germline lookup yields CDR1 SGHKS and CDR2 YYEKEE (reference sequence). The junction had 7 bases not matched to a gene; V was cut back by 4 bases and J by 7 bases. The CDR3 contains 13 residues. The CDR3 nucleotides are TGTGCCAGCAGCCCTTGGGACAGTGGTGGCTACACCTTC. It translates to CASSPWDSGGYTF. The whole variable domain, remainder taken from reference TRBV5-5 and TRBJ1-2, is DAGVTQSPTHLIKTRGQQVTLRCSPISGHKSVSWYQQVLGQGPQFIFQYYEKEERGRGNFPDRFSARQFPNYSSELNVNALLLGDSALYLCASSPWDSGGYTFGSGTRLTVV.

V usage is TRBV30 and J usage is TRBJ1-1; D possibly corresponds to TRBD1 (6 bases). Trimming pared 3 bases from V and 4 bases from J, leaving 12 bases between. The germline CDR1 and CDR2 sequences are GTSNPN and SVGIG (reference sequence). The CDR3 has 13 amino acids. In nucleotides, the CDR3 is TGTGCCTGGAGCAAGACCAGGGGCACTGAAGCTTTCTTT. This codes for CAWSKTRGTEAFF. Variable domain in full (rest from reference TRBV30 and TRBJ1-1): SQTIHQWPATLVQPVGSPLSLECTVEGTSNPNLYWYRQAAGRGLQLLFYSVGIGQISSEVPQNLSASRPQDRQFILSSKKLLLSDSGFYLCAWSKTRGTEAFFGQGTRLTVV.

The rearrangement uses TRBV5-8 and TRBJ2-3, with 9 bases aligning to TRBD2. The CDR3 has 17 residues. Germline V gives CDR1 SGHTS, CDR2 YDEGEE. With 3 bases clipped from V and 5 bases from J, the junction kept 13 bases outside the gene matches. CDR3 sequence (DNA): TGTGCCAGCAGCTGGTCCCTTCGCGGGGGGGCCGTAGATACGCAGTATTTT. Translation: CASSWSLRGGAVDTQYF.

V and J are TRBV7-8 and TRBJ2-2; 8 bases map to TRBD2. The CDR3 is made up of 16 amino acids. V lost 1 base to trimming and J lost 4 bases; unmatched junction nucleotides: 5. Germline CDR1 is SGHVS and CDR2 is FQNEAQ. The CDR3 DNA sequence: TGTGCCAGCAGCTTAGAGACTAGCGTGCGCACCGGGGAGCTGTTTTTT. Its translation: CASSLETSVRTGELFF. The entire variable domain, with the rest obtained from reference TRBV7-8 and TRBJ2-2, is as follows: GAGVSQSPRYKVAKRGQDVALRCDPISGHVSLFWYQQALGQGPEFLTYFQNEAQLDKSGLPSDRFFAERPEGSVSTLKIQRTQQEDSAVYLCASSLETSVRTGELFFGEGSRLTVL.

The chain combines TRBV5-4 with TRBJ2-1, with TRBD2 identical over 9 bases. V dropped 4 bases and J dropped 4; count of bases not matched to a gene: 9. CDR1 is SGHNT, CDR2 YYREEE, per germline (reference sequence). The CDR3 has 16 residues. In DNA form, the CDR3 reads TGTGCCAGCAGCACCCTGACTAGCGGTCAGTACAATGAGCAGTTCTTC. It codes for CASSTLTSGQYNEQFF.

The chain has TRBV30 and TRBJ2-7, with TRBD1 identical over 11 bases. The CDR3 has 13 amino acids. Germline V CDR1 and CDR2: GTSNPN, SVGIG (reference sequence). V dropped 4 bases and J dropped 6; count of bases not matched to a gene: 5. The CDR3 spells CAWKGQGVSEQYF. CDR3 sequence (DNA): TGTGCCTGGAAGGGACAGGGGGTGTCCGAGCAGTACTTC.

A note on this clone: Different DNA sequences within this sample yield the same CDR3. This chain uses TRBV27 with TRBJ1-6; D is possibly TRBD1 (6 bases). The germline V gene encodes CDR1 MNHEY and CDR2 SMNVEV (reference sequence). The V and J ends lost 4 bases and 0 bases respectively, with 10 bases between them. The CDR3 consists of 16 residues. As DNA, the CDR3 is TGTGCCAGCAGTTGGGGGCAGAGCTCCTATAATTCACCCCTCCACTTT. This translates into CASSWGQSSYNSPLHF.

The genes are TRBV6-1 and TRBJ2-7; D is perhaps TRBD2 (6 bases). Germline V gene data show CDR1 as MNHNS and CDR2 as SASEGT. Trimming pared 4 bases from V and 3 bases from J, leaving 16 bases between. The CDR3 is 15 residues long. CDR3 residues: CASSVLSDYYYEQYF. The CDR3 coding sequence is TGTGCCAGCAGTGTTCTATCGGACTACTACTACGAGCAGTACTTC.

The chain is built from TRBV6-1 and TRBJ2-5; D possibly corresponds to TRBD2 (6 bases). The CDR3 sequence is 16 residues long. V lost 0 bases and J lost 3, with 14 bases in between. The V gene's germline CDR1 is MNHNS and CDR2 SASEGT. The DNA for the CDR3 is TGTGCCAGCAGTGAAGCGCGGGAAGCGGTCAAAGAGACCCAGTACTTC. Its translation: CASSEAREAVKETQYF.

The V call is TRBV7-3, the J call TRBJ2-7, with TRBD2 identical over 7 bases. The CDR3 sequence is 14 residues long. Germline lookup yields CDR1 SGHTA and CDR2 FQGTGA. V trimming: 6 bases; J trimming: 7 bases; junction bases outside the gene matches: 12. The CDR3 nucleotides read TGTGCCAGCAGACCGGCCGGGGGGATGGGGGAGCAGTACTTC. Its protein product is CASRPAGGMGEQYF. Together with reference TRBV7-3 and TRBJ2-7, the CDR3 gives the full variable domain: GAGVSQTPSNKVTEKGKYVELRCDPISGHTALYWYRQSLGQGPEFLIYFQGTGAADDSGLPNDRFFAVRPEGSVSTLKIQRTERGDSAVYLCASRPAGGMGEQYFGPGTRLTVT.

The rearrangement links TRBV6-1 to TRBJ1-1; D is undetermined. The CDR3 sequence is 14 residues long. V lost 2 bases and J 1 base, leaving 8 bases between the germline ends. From germline, CDR1 is MNHNS and CDR2 SASEGT. This chain's CDR3 is CASSELVRNTEAFF. For the CDR3, the DNA is TGTGCCAGCAGTGAATTGGTTAGGAACACTGAAGCTTTCTTT.

The rearrangement joins TRBV6-1 to TRBJ1-5; the D is unclear. The ends were cut back, 1 base at V and 4 bases at J, with 8 bases in the middle. The germline CDR1 and CDR2 sequences are MNHNS and SASEGT. This CDR3 comprises 14 residues. The CDR3 region has the DNA TGTGCCAGCAGTGAAGTCAGCGGTAATCAGCCCCAGCATTTT. It yields the protein CASSEVSGNQPQHF.

The gene calls are TRBV29-1 and TRBJ2-7, with a tentative D call TRBD1 (7 bases). Trimming pared 5 bases from V and 6 bases from J, leaving 26 bases between. The CDR3 is 16 amino acids. Germline V gene sequence: CDR1 SQVTM, CDR2 ANQGSEA. This chain's CDR3 is CSVIQTLLTGTGEQYF. The CDR3 nucleotides are TGCAGCGTTATCCAGACTTTATTGACAGGGACTGGCGAGCAGTACTTC.

The chain recombines TRBV5-1 with TRBJ1-2; a weak D match, TRBD1 (5 bases). V lost 0 bases, J lost 8 bases, and 14 bases lay in between. CDR1 and CDR2 from the germline V gene are SGHRS and YFSETQ. The CDR3 length is 14 residues. CDR3 sequence reads: CASSLGPGVEGYTF. CDR3 nucleotides: TGCGCCAGCAGCTTGGGACCGGGGGTAGAGGGCTACACCTTC. Based on the CDR3 plus reference TRBV5-1 and TRBJ1-2, the full variable domain is KAGVTQTPRYLIKTRGQQVTLSCSPISGHRSVSWYQQTPGQGLQFLFEYFSETQRNKGNFPGRFSGRQFSNSRSEMNVSTLELGDSALYLCASSLGPGVEGYTFGSGTRLTVV.

The chain has TRBV6-5 and TRBJ2-7; D call uncertain. The CDR3 contains 12 residues. V was clipped by 6 bases and J by 8 bases, with 14 bases between them. In germline, CDR1 is MNHEY, CDR2 SVGAGI. The CDR3 sequence is CASSDPRFQQYF. CDR3 sequence (DNA): TGTGCCAGCAGCGATCCTCGGTTTCAGCAGTACTTC.